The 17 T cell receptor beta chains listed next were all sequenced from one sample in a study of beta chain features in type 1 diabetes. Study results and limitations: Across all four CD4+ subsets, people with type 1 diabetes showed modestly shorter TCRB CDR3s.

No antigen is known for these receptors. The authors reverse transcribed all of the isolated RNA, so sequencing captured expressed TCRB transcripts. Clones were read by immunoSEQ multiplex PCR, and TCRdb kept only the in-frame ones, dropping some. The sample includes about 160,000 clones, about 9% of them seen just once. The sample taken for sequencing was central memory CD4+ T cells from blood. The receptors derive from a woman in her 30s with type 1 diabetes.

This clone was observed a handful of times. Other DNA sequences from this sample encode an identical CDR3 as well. The CDR3 DNA follows: TGCGCCAGCAGCTTGGACGCGTCCGGCTACACCTTC. It yields the protein CASSLDASGYTF. The chain has TRBV5-1 and TRBJ1-2, with unresolved D. The CDR3 loop spans 12 amino acids. V lost 0 bases, J lost 8 bases, and 8 bases lay in between. Germline lookup yields CDR1 SGHRS and CDR2 YFSETQ.

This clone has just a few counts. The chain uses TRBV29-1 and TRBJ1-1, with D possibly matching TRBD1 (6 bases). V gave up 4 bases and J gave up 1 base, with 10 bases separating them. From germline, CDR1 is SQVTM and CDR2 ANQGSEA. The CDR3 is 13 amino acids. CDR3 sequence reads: CSVAGGPNTEAFF. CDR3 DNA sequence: TGCAGCGTTGCCGGGGGGCCGAACACTGAAGCTTTCTTT.

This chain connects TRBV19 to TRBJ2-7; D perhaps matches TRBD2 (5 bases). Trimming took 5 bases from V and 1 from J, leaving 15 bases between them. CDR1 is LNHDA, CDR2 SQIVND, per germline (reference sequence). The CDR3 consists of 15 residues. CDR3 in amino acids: CASSVTRTGSYEQYF. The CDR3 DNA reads TGTGCCAGTAGTGTTACTAGGACCGGGTCCTACGAGCAGTACTTC. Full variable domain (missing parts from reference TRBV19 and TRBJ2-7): DGGITQSPKYLFRKEGQNVTLSCEQNLNHDAMYWYRQDPGQGLRLIYYSQIVNDFQKGDIAEGYSVSREKKESFPLTVTSAQKNPTAFYLCASSVTRTGSYEQYFGPGTRLTVT.

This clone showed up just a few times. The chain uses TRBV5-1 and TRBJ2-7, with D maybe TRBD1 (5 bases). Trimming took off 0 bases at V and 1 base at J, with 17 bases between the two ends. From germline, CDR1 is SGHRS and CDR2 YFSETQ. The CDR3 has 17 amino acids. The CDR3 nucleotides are TGCGCCAGCAGCTTGGACAGGTGGAATCGGCGATCCTACGAGCAGTACTTC. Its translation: CASSLDRWNRRSYEQYF.

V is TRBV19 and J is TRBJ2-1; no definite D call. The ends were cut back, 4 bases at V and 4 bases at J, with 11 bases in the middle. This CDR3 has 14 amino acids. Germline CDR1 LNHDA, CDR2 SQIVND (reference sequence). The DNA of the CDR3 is TGTGCCAGTAGTAGAAGCTCTAGGTACAATGAGCAGTTCTTC. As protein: CASSRSSRYNEQFF. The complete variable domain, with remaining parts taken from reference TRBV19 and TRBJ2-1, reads DGGITQSPKYLFRKEGQNVTLSCEQNLNHDAMYWYRQDPGQGLRLIYYSQIVNDFQKGDIAEGYSVSREKKESFPLTVTSAQKNPTAFYLCASSRSSRYNEQFFGPGTRLTVL.

The CDR3 loop reads CASSTGTSGSLYEQYF. The CDR3 DNA reads TGCGCCAGCAGCACTGGGACTAGCGGGAGTTTGTACGAGCAGTACTTC. This chain joins TRBV5-1 and TRBJ2-7, with TRBD2 matching over 14 bases. Unmatched junction bases numbered 7, after V lost 4 bases and J lost 4 bases. CDR3 length equals 16 residues. Germline V gene lookup returns CDR1 SGHRS and CDR2 YFSETQ.

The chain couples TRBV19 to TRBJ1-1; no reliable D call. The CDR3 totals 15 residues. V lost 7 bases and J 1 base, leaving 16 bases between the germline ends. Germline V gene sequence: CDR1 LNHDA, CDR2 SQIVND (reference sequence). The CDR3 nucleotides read TGTGCCAGTACAGCGACTGTTACATCGAACACTGAAGCTTTCTTT. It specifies CASTATVTSNTEAFF.

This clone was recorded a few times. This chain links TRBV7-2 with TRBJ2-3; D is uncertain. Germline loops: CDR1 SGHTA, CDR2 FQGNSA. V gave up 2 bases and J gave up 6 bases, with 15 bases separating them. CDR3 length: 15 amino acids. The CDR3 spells CASSLIPNSRDTQYF. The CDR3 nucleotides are TGTGCCAGCAGCTTAATCCCTAATTCACGGGATACGCAGTATTTT.

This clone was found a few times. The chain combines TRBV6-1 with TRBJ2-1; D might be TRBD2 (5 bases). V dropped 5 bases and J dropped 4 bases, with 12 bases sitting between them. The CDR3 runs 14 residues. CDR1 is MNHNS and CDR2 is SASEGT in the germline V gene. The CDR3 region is CASSRASMYNEQFF. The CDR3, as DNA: TGTGCCAGCAGTAGGGCTAGCATGTACAATGAGCAGTTCTTC.

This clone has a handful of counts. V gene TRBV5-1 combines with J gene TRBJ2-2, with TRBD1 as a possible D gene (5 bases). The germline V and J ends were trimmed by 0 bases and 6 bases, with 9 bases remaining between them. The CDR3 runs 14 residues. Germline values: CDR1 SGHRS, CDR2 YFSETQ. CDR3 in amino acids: CASSLDPGPGELFF. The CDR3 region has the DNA TGCGCCAGCAGCTTGGATCCAGGGCCCGGGGAGCTGTTTTTT.

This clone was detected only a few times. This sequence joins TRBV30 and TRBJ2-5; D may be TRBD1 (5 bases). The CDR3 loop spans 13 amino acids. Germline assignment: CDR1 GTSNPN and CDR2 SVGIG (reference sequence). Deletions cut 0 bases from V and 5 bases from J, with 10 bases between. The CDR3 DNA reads TGTGCCTGGAGTGTAAGGGGTACGGAGACCCAGTACTTC. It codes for CAWSVRGTETQYF.

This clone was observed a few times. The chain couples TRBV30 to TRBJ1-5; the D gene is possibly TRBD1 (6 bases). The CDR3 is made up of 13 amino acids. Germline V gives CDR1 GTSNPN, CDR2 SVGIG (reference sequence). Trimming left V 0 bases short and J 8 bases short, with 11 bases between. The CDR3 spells CAWSVQGGEPQHF. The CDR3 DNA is TGTGCCTGGAGTGTACAGGGTGGGGAGCCCCAGCATTTT.

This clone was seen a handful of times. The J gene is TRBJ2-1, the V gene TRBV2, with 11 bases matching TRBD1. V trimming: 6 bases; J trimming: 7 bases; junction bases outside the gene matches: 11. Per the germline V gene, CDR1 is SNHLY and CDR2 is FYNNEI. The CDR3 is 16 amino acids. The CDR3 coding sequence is TGTGCCAGCAGCAGGGACAGGGGGGAGGGATTGAATGAGCAGTTCTTC. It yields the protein CASSRDRGEGLNEQFF.

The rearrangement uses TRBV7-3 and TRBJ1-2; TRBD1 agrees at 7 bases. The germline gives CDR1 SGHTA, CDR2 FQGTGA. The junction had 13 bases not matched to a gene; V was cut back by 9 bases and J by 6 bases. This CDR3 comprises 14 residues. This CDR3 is CASSHAGQTDGYTF. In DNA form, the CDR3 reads TGTGCCAGTTCTCACGCGGGACAGACGGATGGCTACACCTTC.

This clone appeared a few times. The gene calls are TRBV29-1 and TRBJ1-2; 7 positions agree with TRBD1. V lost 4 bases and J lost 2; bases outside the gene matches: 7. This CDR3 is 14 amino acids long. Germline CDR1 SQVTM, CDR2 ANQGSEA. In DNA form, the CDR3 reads TGCAGCGTTGGGACAGGACGACAAAACTATGGCTACACCTTC. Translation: CSVGTGRQNYGYTF.

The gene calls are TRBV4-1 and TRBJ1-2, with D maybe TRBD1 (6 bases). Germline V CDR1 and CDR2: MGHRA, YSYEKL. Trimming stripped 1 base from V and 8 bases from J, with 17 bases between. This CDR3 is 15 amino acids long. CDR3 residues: CASSQGLQGWEGYTF. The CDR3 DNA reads TGCGCCAGCAGCCAAGGCTTACAGGGATGGGAAGGCTACACCTTC.

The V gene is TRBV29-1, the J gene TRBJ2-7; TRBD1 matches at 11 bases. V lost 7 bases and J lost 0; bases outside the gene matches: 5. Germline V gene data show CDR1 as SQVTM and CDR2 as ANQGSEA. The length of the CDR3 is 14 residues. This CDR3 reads CSAGQGAGSYEQYF. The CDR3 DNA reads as TGCAGCGCAGGACAGGGGGCCGGCTCCTACGAGCAGTACTTC.